The source of this T cell receptor (beta chain) is a study of post-analysis software for immune sequencing data. cDNA libraries of TCR beta carried unique molecular identifiers. Once about 0.95 to 10 million T cells were used, roughly 0.5 million cDNA molecules resulted. Each CDR3 protein gets one entry after TCRdb re-called the PCR reads with MiXCR. The sample carries about 570,000 distinct CDR3 sequences, around 34% recorded once. The junction had 4 bases not matched to a gene; V was cut back by 8 bases and J by 6 bases. Per germline, CDR1 SQVTM and CDR2 ANQGSEA. The CDR3 totals 13 residues. Findings and caveats of the study: Among multiple sclerosis patients, normalized Chao1 diversity was significantly below that of controls. Relative to controls, patients had about 5 TRBV segments at higher frequency, with TRBV5-6, TRBV5-1 and TRBV20-1 among these. Pronounced co-clustering by F measure was evident among identically batched samples.

The table lists this clonotype with a few counts. The target antigen is unknown. The source material was blood. The genes are TRBV29-1 and TRBJ2-1; TRBD2 aligns across 13 bases. The origin of this receptor is a girl under 18 with multiple sclerosis. In nucleotides, the CDR3 is TGCAGCTCCCGACTAGCGGGGGGCAATGAGCAGTTCTTC. Protein product: CSSRLAGGNEQFF.